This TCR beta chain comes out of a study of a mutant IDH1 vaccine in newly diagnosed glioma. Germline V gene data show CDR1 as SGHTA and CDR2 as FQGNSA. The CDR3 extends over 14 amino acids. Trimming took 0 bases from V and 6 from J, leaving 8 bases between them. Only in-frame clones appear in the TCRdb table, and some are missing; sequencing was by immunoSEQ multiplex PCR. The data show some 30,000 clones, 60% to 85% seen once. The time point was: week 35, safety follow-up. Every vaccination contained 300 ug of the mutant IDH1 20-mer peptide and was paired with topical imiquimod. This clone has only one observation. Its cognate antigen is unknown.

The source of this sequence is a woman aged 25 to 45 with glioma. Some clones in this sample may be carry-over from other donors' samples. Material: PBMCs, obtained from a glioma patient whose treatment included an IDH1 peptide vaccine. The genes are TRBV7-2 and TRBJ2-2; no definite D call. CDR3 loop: CASSLASGSGELFF. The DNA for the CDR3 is TGTGCCAGCAGCTTAGCTTCTGGGTCCGGGGAGCTGTTTTTT.